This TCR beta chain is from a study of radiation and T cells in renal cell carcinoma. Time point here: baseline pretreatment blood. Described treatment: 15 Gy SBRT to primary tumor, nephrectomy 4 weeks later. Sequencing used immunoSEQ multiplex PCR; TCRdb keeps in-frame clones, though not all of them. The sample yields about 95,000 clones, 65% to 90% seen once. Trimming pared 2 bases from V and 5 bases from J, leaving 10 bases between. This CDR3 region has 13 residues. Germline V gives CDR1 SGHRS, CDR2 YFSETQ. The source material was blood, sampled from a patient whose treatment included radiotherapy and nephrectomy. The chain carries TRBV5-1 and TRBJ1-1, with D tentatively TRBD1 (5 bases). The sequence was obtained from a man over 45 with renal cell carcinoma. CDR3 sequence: CASSLGGDTEAFF. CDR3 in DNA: TGCGCCAGCAGCTTAGGAGGGGATACTGAAGCTTTCTTT.